This TCR beta chain was recorded in a study of T cell responses to AZD1222 COVID-19 vaccine. Only in-frame clones appear in the TCRdb table, and some are missing; sequencing was by immunoSEQ multiplex PCR. The top ten hold roughly a sixth of the sample, which has some 110,000 clones, 86% seen once. Trimming removed 3 bases from V and 3 bases from J, with 3 bases in between. CDR3 length: 11 amino acids. Per germline, CDR1 SGHDN and CDR2 FVKESK. This clonotype was sampled from an adult who received the AZD1222 COVID-19 vaccine. The chain joins TRBV14 to TRBJ2-7; no reliable D call. Sequencing used peripheral blood, obtained 28 days after the second AZD1222 dose. Here the CDR3 reads CASSHNYEQYF. The CDR3 nucleotides read TGTGCCAGCAGCCACAACTACGAGCAGTACTTC.